The 30 T cell receptor beta chains reported below all come from one sample, sequenced in a study of shared clonotypes between healthy human individuals. Some clones are missing from TCRdb's copy, which holds only in-frame ones; the method was immunoSEQ multiplex PCR. The table records 1.5 million to 2.5 million clones, over 85% of them present only once. CD8 cells regarded as naive lacked CD45RO, were positively chosen for CCR7, and omitted terminally differentiated effector memory CD45RA+ cells. Sequencing was performed on naive CD8+ T cells sorted from blood. These receptors all come from a man aged 18 to 35 in good health.

This clone was detected once. The chain joins TRBV25-1 to TRBJ2-3, with 7 positions matching TRBD2. V was clipped by 4 bases and J by 0 bases; unmatched bases: 4. The CDR3 runs 15 residues. Germline V gene sequence: CDR1 MGHDK, CDR2 SYGVNS. This CDR3 reads CASSVYGGSTDTQYF. The CDR3 nucleotides are TGTGCCAGCAGTGTTTACGGGGGGAGCACAGATACGCAGTATTTT.

A few counts support this clone. The chain employs TRBV11-2 and TRBJ2-5; 10 bases match TRBD2. Germline CDR1 reads SGHAT; CDR2 reads FQNNGV. There are 15 residues in the CDR3. V trimming: 5 bases; J trimming: 3 bases; junction bases outside the gene matches: 6. The CDR3 DNA reads TGTGCCAGCAGCCTAGCGGGAGAGTGGGAAGAGACCCAGTACTTC. Protein product: CASSLAGEWEETQYF.

This chain joins TRBV5-1 and TRBJ1-3; D gene unclear. Trimming cost V 5 bases and J 0 bases, with 12 bases left between them. Germline CDR1 and CDR2: SGHRS and YFSETQ. This CDR3 contains 15 residues. DNA of the CDR3: TGCGCCAGCAGTGAGGACGGGGACTCTGGAAACACCATATATTTT. The encoded protein is CASSEDGDSGNTIYF.

The chain combines TRBV27 with TRBJ2-7; 7 bases line up with TRBD1. The J segment lost 3 bases and the V segment lost 6 bases, leaving 2 bases of the junction unmatched. Germline V gene sequence: CDR1 MNHEY, CDR2 SMNVEV (reference sequence). The CDR3 has 12 amino acids. CDR3 coding DNA: TGTGCCAGCAGCACAGGGGTCTACGAGCAGTACTTC. The encoded protein is CASSTGVYEQYF.

V gene TRBV5-8 combines with J gene TRBJ1-2; a possible D gene is TRBD1 (6 bases). The CDR3 is 15 residues long. V lost 0 bases and J 2 bases, leaving 11 bases between the germline ends. CDR1 is SGHTS, CDR2 YDEGEE, per germline. CDR3 loop: CASSLEGTPNYGYTF. The CDR3 nucleotides are TGTGCCAGCAGCTTGGAAGGGACACCGAACTATGGCTACACCTTC.

The rearrangement links TRBV13 to TRBJ1-5; 12 bases are shared with TRBD1. CDR3 length: 16 residues. The ends lost 0 bases at V and 6 bases at J; junction bases unmatched: 3. Germline V lookup: CDR1 PRHDT, CDR2 FYEKMQ (reference sequence). The CDR3 DNA reads TGTGCCAGCAGCTTAGGCGGGACAGGGGGCACTCAGCCCCAGCATTTT. Its protein is CASSLGGTGGTQPQHF. Filled out from reference TRBV13 and TRBJ1-5, the complete variable domain reads AAGVIQSPRHLIKEKRETATLKCYPIPRHDTVYWYQQGPGQDPQFLISFYEKMQSDKGSIPDRFSAQQFSDYHSELNMSSLELGDSALYFCASSLGGTGGTQPQHFGDGTRLSIL.

This clone was counted only a few times. The chain carries TRBV28 and TRBJ1-1; D possibly corresponds to TRBD1 (5 bases). Germline lookup yields CDR1 MDHEN and CDR2 SYDVKM. V shed 4 bases and J shed 0 bases, with 12 bases lying between them. This CDR3 spans 15 amino acids. As DNA, the CDR3 is TGTGCCAGCAGTTCTCAGGGAGAAATGAACACTGAAGCTTTCTTT. It codes for CASSSQGEMNTEAFF.

CDR3 residues: CAWSATEFTYEQYF. The CDR3 DNA is TGTGCCTGGAGTGCGACAGAGTTCACCTACGAGCAGTACTTC. This rearrangement joins TRBV30 to TRBJ2-7; D is possibly TRBD1 (5 bases). The V gene lost 1 base and the J gene lost 2 bases, with 12 bases spanning the gap. Germline V gives CDR1 GTSNPN, CDR2 SVGIG (reference sequence). The CDR3 loop spans 14 amino acids. Full variable domain (remainder filled in from reference TRBV30 and TRBJ2-7): SQTIHQWPATLVQPVGSPLSLECTVEGTSNPNLYWYRQAAGRGLQLLFYSVGIGQISSEVPQNLSASRPQDRQFILSSKKLLLSDSGFYLCAWSATEFTYEQYFGPGTRLTVT.

The chain uses TRBV30 and TRBJ2-2; tentative D call: TRBD2 (6 bases). Trimming left V 1 base short and J 2 bases short, with 11 bases between. Germline V gene lookup returns CDR1 GTSNPN and CDR2 SVGIG (reference sequence). This CDR3 contains 15 residues. The CDR3 DNA reads as TGTGCCTGGAGTGGGGGCGGGATTAACACCGGGGAGCTGTTTTTT. Protein product: CAWSGGGINTGELFF. The full variable domain, completed using reference TRBV30 and TRBJ2-2, is SQTIHQWPATLVQPVGSPLSLECTVEGTSNPNLYWYRQAAGRGLQLLFYSVGIGQISSEVPQNLSASRPQDRQFILSSKKLLLSDSGFYLCAWSGGGINTGELFFGEGSRLTVL.

This clone was seen only once. This chain links TRBV4-3 with TRBJ2-5; D could derive from TRBD1 or TRBD2 (5 bases each). This CDR3 is 15 amino acids long. Germline CDR1 and CDR2: LGHNA and YSLEER. V was shortened by 3 bases and J by 1 base, with 12 bases between the two germline ends. The CDR3 DNA is TGCGCCAGCAGCCACCTTGCAGGGACCCAAGAGACCCAGTACTTC. It yields the protein CASSHLAGTQETQYF.

This clone was recorded only once. J is TRBJ2-7 and V is TRBV6-1; the D gene is possibly TRBD1 (6 bases). Germline V gene sequence: CDR1 MNHNS, CDR2 SASEGT. This CDR3 is built from 14 residues. V was clipped by 6 bases and J by 4 bases, with 16 bases between them. CDR3 DNA sequence: TGTGCCAGCAGAAGCCCAGACAGGCTTTACGAGCAGTACTTC. It translates to CASRSPDRLYEQYF.

The CDR3, as DNA: TGTGCCAGCGGGTGGGAGGGTGAAGCTTTCTTT. Translation gives CASGWEGEAFF. The genes are TRBV5-4 and TRBJ1-1; D not certain. The V end was cut by 7 bases, the J end by 7 bases, with 11 bases between. This CDR3 is built from 11 residues. Germline loops: CDR1 SGHNT, CDR2 YYREEE (reference sequence).

The chain links TRBV20-1 to TRBJ1-1; a weak D match, TRBD1 (5 bases). Germline CDR1 DFQATT, CDR2 SNEGSKA (reference sequence). This CDR3 is built from 11 residues. V shed 5 bases and J shed 4 bases, with 8 bases lying between them. CDR3 nucleotides: TGCAGTGCTCTGGGACCCACTGAAGCTTTCTTT. This codes for CSALGPTEAFF.

This chain joins TRBV11-2 and TRBJ2-3, with D possibly TRBD2 on 5 matching bases. Germline CDR1 is SGHAT and CDR2 is FQNNGV. V lost 2 bases and J lost 4, with 7 bases in between. This CDR3 has 13 residues. This CDR3 is CASSLTRADTQYF. The CDR3, as DNA: TGTGCCAGCAGCTTAACTAGGGCAGATACGCAGTATTTT.

This clone was seen once. This rearrangement joins TRBV20-1 to TRBJ1-4; D is perhaps TRBD1 (5 bases). There are 10 residues in the CDR3. Trimming shortened V by 6 bases and J by 10 bases, and 9 bases separated the two germline ends. Germline V gene data show CDR1 as DFQATT and CDR2 as SNEGSKA (reference sequence). In DNA, the CDR3 is TGCAGTGCACCCGGGACAAAACTGTTTTTT. Protein sequence: CSAPGTKLFF.

The chain's CDR3 is CASSLFFPGAIQETQYF. CDR3 in DNA: TGTGCCAGCAGCTTGTTTTTCCCAGGAGCTATCCAAGAGACCCAGTACTTC. V is TRBV5-5 and J is TRBJ2-5; no clear D gene. The CDR3 runs 17 residues. CDR1 SGHKS and CDR2 YYEKEE come from the germline V gene (reference sequence). V was shortened by 1 base and J by 1 base, with 17 bases between the two germline ends.

The chain joins TRBV5-6 to TRBJ2-5; 7 positions agree with TRBD1. Germline-derived CDR1 and CDR2 are SGHDT and YYEEEE. V was pared by 5 bases and J by 5 bases, with 12 bases of the junction left unmatched. There are 15 residues in the CDR3. In DNA, the CDR3 is TGTGCCAGCAGACCGACAGGGTCCAGTTTGGAGACCCAGTACTTC. Protein product: CASRPTGSSLETQYF.

Worth noting for this clone: The sample holds other DNA sequences that translate to the same CDR3. The genes are TRBV2 and TRBJ1-1, with unresolved D. Between the trimmed V and J ends, which lost 3 bases and 0 bases, there was a span of 8 bases. Looked up from germline, CDR1 is SNHLY and CDR2 is FYNNEI. The CDR3 is made up of 14 amino acids. The CDR3 loop is CASSEGHLNTEAFF. The CDR3 DNA reads TGTGCCAGCAGTGAGGGTCATCTGAACACTGAAGCTTTCTTT.

The V call is TRBV2, the J call TRBJ2-7; the D is unclear. Germline V gene lookup returns CDR1 SNHLY and CDR2 FYNNEI. Trimming left V 0 bases short and J 6 bases short, with 12 bases between. This CDR3 contains 14 residues. DNA for the CDR3: TGTGCCAGCAGTGAAGCGGAGACGCCTTCCGAGCAGTACTTC. Residues: CASSEAETPSEQYF.

The genes are TRBV7-9 and TRBJ2-1; 11 nucleotides match TRBD1. V lost 5 bases and J lost 8; bases outside the gene matches: 8. The CDR3 extends over 15 amino acids. Per the germline V gene, CDR1 is SEHNR and CDR2 is FQNEAQ (reference sequence). The CDR3 nucleotides read TGTGCCAGCAGCGCCCGGGACAGGGGGGAATATGAGCAGTTCTTC. Residues: CASSARDRGEYEQFF.

The V gene is TRBV6-5, the J gene TRBJ1-1, with no clear D. Germline CDR1 MNHEY, CDR2 SVGAGI. The CDR3 sequence is 15 residues long. The V end was cut by 6 bases, the J end by 0 bases, with 14 bases between. The CDR3 DNA sequence: TGTGCCAGCAGCCAAAGCATCGGGATGAACACTGAAGCTTTCTTT. Its translation is CASSQSIGMNTEAFF.

The chain links TRBV7-9 to TRBJ1-2; D gene ambiguous. The CDR3 is 14 amino acids. Germline loops: CDR1 SEHNR, CDR2 FQNEAQ (reference sequence). V was clipped by 0 bases and J by 8 bases, with 13 bases between them. The CDR3 bases are TGTGCCAGCAGCTTAGCTGACCGACACGGAGGCTACACCTTC. Its translation: CASSLADRHGGYTF.

V is TRBV11-2 and J is TRBJ2-7, with TRBD2 identical over 8 bases. Germline V lookup: CDR1 SGHAT, CDR2 FQNNGV. This CDR3 region has 14 residues. V gave up 5 bases and J gave up 2 bases; unmatched junction bases: 5. CDR3 DNA sequence: TGTGCCAGCAGCCTCAGCGGGAGTCCCTACGAGCAGTACTTC. The encoded protein is CASSLSGSPYEQYF. Filled out from reference TRBV11-2 and TRBJ2-7, the complete variable domain reads EAGVAQSPRYKIIEKRQSVAFWCNPISGHATLYWYQQILGQGPKLLIQFQNNGVVDDSQLPKDRFSAERLKGVDSTLKIQPAKLEDSAVYLCASSLSGSPYEQYFGPGTRLTVT.

In this sample, this clone turned up once. Distinct nucleotide sequences in the sample also encode this CDR3. CDR3 coding DNA: TGTGCCAGCAGTGAAGCCGAGCAGTACTTC. Its protein product is CASSEAEQYF. The gene calls are TRBV2 and TRBJ2-7, with no clear D. There are 10 residues in the CDR3. V gave up 0 bases and J gave up 6 bases, with 0 bases separating them. The germline V gene has CDR1 SNHLY and CDR2 FYNNEI.

This chain links TRBV7-9 with TRBJ2-7; the match to TRBD1 covers 7 bases. The V and J ends lost 4 bases and 2 bases, in that order; junction bases with no gene match: 11. The CDR3 totals 16 residues. Looked up from germline, CDR1 is SEHNR and CDR2 is FQNEAQ (reference sequence). DNA of the CDR3: TGTGCCAGCAGCTCCAGAGGGGGCGTAGCTGCCTACGAGCAGTACTTC. This codes for CASSSRGGVAAYEQYF.

In DNA form, the CDR3 reads TGTGCCAGCAGTTACCCCACAGGGGGGTCAGGTGAAGCTTTCTTT. It yields the protein CASSYPTGGSGEAFF. This rearrangement joins TRBV6-6 to TRBJ1-1, with 8 bases identical to TRBD1. V trimming: 2 bases; J trimming: 7 bases; junction bases outside the gene matches: 9. There are 15 residues in the CDR3. Germline CDR1 MNHNY, CDR2 SVGAGI (reference sequence).

The chain employs TRBV9 and TRBJ2-1, with 10 bases aligning to TRBD1. CDR3 length equals 16 residues. CDR1 and CDR2 (germline): SGDLS, YYNGEE. The junction had 9 bases not matched to a gene; V was cut back by 3 bases and J by 6 bases. The CDR3 protein is CASSGPGQGTINEQFF. CDR3 in DNA: TGTGCCAGCAGCGGACCGGGACAGGGGACGATCAATGAGCAGTTCTTC.

The J gene is TRBJ2-5, the V gene TRBV4-3; D is ambiguous. Per germline, CDR1 LGHNA and CDR2 YSLEER. V shed 3 bases and J shed 1 base, with 12 bases lying between them. CDR3 length: 15 residues. The CDR3 nucleotides read TGCGCCAGCAGCCACGCTTTGGGCGGCCAAGAGACCCAGTACTTC. Translated: CASSHALGGQETQYF.

V gene TRBV12-5 combines with J gene TRBJ2-3, with TRBD2 as a possible D gene (5 bases). The CDR3 spans 16 residues. Germline loops: CDR1 LGHNT, CDR2 FRNRAP. The V end lost 0 bases, the J end lost 4 bases, and 14 bases lay between the germline ends. The CDR3 protein is CASGLVASSGADTQYF. CDR3 DNA sequence: TGTGCTAGTGGTTTGGTTGCCTCCTCCGGGGCAGATACGCAGTATTTT. Variable domain in full (rest from reference TRBV12-5 and TRBJ2-3): DARVTQTPRHKVTEMGQEVTMRCQPILGHNTVFWYRQTMMQGLELLAYFRNRAPLDDSGMPKDRFSAEMPDATLATLKIQPSEPRDSAVYFCASGLVASSGADTQYFGPGTRLTVL.

This chain links TRBV28 with TRBJ1-5, with a weak D call TRBD1 (6 bases). The CDR3 loop spans 16 amino acids. The germline V gene has CDR1 MDHEN and CDR2 SYDVKM. V dropped 5 bases and J dropped 1 base, with 15 bases sitting between them. Here the CDR3 DNA reads TGTGCCAGCAGTCCCGAGGAGGGGGTAAGCAATCAGCCCCAGCATTTT. It translates to CASSPEEGVSNQPQHF.